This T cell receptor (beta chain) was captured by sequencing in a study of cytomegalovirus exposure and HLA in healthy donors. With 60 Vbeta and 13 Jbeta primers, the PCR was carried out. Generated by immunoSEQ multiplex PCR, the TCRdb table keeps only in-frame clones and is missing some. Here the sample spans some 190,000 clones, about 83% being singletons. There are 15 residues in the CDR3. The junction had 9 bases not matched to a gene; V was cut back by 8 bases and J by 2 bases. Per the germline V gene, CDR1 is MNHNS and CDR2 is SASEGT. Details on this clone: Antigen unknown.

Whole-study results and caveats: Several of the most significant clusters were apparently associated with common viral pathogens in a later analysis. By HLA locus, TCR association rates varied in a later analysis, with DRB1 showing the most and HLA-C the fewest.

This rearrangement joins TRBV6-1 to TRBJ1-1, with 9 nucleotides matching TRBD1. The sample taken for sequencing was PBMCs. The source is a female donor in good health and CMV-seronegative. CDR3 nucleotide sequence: TGTGCCAGCGGGGGACAGGGATCTGTTAACACTGAAGCTTTCTTT. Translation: CASGGQGSVNTEAFF.